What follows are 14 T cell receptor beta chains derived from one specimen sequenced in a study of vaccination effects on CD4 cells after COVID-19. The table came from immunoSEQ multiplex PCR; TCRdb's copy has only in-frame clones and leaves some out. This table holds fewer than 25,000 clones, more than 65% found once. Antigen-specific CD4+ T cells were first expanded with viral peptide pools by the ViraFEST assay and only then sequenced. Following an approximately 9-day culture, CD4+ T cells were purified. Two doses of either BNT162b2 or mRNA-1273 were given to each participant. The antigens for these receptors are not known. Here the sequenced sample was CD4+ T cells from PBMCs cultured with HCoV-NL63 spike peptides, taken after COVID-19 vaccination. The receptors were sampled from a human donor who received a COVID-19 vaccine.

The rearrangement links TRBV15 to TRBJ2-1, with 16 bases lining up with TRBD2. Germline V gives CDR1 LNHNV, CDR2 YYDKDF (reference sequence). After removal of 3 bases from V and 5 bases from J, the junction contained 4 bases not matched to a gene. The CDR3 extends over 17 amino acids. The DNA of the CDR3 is TGTGCCACCAGCAGGGAGGGACTAGCGGGGGGGGACAATGAGCAGTTCTTC. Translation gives CATSREGLAGGDNEQFF.

Here the CDR3 DNA reads TGTGCCACCAGCAGGGGAGTTGGCAGGGGCTACTCCTACGAGCAGTACTTC. Translation gives CATSRGVGRGYSYEQYF. This chain links TRBV15 with TRBJ2-7, with a possible D match to TRBD1 (6 bases). The germline CDR1 and CDR2 sequences are LNHNV and YYDKDF (reference sequence). Trimming shortened V by 3 bases and J by 0 bases, and 18 bases separated the two germline ends. This CDR3 region has 17 residues.

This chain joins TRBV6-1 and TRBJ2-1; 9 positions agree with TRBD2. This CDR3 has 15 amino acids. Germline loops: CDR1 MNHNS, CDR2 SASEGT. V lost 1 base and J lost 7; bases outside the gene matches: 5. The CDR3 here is CASSEDAGGPNEQFF. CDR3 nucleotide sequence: TGTGCCAGCAGTGAAGATGCGGGAGGGCCGAATGAGCAGTTCTTC.

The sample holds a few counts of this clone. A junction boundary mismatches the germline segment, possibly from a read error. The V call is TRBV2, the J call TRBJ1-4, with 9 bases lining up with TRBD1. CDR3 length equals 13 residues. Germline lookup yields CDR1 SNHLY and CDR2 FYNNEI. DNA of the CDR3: TGTGCCCGCAGCTTACAGGGGGCTGAAAAACTGTTTTTT. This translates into CARSLQGAEKLFF.

The CDR3 loop is CASSLGRQGMVSLNQPQHF. As DNA, the CDR3 is TGTGCCAGCAGCTTAGGTCGTCAGGGAATGGTTTCCCTGAATCAGCCCCAGCATTTT. The genes are TRBV7-8 and TRBJ1-5; weak D call: TRBD1 (5 bases). Germline loops: CDR1 SGHVS, CDR2 FQNEAQ. V was shortened by 1 base and J by 4 bases, with 23 bases between the two germline ends. The CDR3 extends over 19 amino acids.

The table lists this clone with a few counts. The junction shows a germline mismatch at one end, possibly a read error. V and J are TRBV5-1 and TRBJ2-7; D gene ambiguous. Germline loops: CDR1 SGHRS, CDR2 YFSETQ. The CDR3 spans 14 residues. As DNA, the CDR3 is TGCGCCAGCAGCTTGGGGTCGCTCTCCGACGAGCAGTACTTC. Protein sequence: CASSLGSLSDEQYF.

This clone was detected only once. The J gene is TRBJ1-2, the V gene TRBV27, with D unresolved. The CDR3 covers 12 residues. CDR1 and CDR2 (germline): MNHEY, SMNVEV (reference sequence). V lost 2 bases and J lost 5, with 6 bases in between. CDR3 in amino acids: CASSLRGYGYTF. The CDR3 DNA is TGTGCCAGCAGTTTAAGAGGGTATGGCTACACCTTC.

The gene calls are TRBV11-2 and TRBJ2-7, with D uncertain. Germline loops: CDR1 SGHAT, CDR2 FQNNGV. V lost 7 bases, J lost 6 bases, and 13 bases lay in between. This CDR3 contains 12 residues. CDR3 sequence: CASTLRLGEQYF. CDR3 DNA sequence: TGTGCCAGCACCCTACGGCTCGGCGAGCAGTACTTC.

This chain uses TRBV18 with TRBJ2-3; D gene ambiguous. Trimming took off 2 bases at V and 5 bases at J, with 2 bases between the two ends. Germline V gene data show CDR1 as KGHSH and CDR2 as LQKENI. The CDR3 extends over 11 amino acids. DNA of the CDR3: TGTGCCAGCTCACCAAAAGATACGCAGTATTTT. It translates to CASSPKDTQYF.

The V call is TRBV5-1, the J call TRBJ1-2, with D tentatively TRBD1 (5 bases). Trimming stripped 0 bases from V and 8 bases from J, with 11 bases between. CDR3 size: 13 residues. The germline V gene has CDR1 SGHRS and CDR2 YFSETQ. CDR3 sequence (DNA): TGCGCCAGCAGCTTGGGTACGAGGGACGGCTACACCTTC. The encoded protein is CASSLGTRDGYTF.

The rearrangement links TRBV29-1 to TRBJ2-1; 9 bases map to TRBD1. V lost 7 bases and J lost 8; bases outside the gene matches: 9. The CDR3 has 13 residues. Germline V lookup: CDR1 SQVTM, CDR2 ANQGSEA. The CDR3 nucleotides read TGCAGCGGAGTAAGGACAGGGGATGATGAGCAGTTCTTC. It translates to CSGVRTGDDEQFF.

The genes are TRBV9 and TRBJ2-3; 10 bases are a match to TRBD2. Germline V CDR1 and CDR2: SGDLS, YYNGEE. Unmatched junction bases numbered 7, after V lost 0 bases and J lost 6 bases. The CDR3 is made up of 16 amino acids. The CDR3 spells CASSVVGSGGADTQYF. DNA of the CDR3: TGTGCCAGCAGCGTAGTTGGGAGCGGGGGGGCGGATACGCAGTATTTT.

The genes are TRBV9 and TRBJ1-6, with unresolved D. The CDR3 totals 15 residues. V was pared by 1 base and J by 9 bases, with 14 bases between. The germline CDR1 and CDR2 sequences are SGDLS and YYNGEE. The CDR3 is CASSVSGSVGSPLHF. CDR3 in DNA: TGTGCCAGCAGCGTAAGCGGTTCGGTCGGTTCACCCCTCCACTTT.

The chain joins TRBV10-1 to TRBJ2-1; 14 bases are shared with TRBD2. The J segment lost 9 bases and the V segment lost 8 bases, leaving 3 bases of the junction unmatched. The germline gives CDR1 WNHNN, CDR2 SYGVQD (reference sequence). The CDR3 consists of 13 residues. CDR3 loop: CASGTSGGREQFF. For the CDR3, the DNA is TGCGCCAGCGGGACTAGCGGGGGACGTGAGCAGTTCTTC.